This passage covers 3 T cell receptor beta chains from one sample sequenced in a study of regulatory T cells in long-lasting Graves disease. Stated time point: newly diagnosed GD, antithyroid drugs for less than 3 months. Following extraction of RNA from PBMCs, that RNA was used to make the TCR library. CDR3-region Arm-PCR and iRepertoire HTBI primers produced the TCR beta libraries. One entry per CDR3 protein, called by TCRdb with MiXCR from the multiplex PCR reads. The sample consists of hundreds of thousands of distinct CDR3 sequences, around 17% of them appearing once. These same data were also listed under a study on T cells in Graves' hyperthyroidism and ophthalmopathy.

This specimen was peripheral blood mononuclear cells (PBMCs), taken at new diagnosis, from a patient treated with antithyroid drugs. These receptors were obtained from a woman aged 30 to 39 with Graves disease.

The rearrangement links TRBV6-1 to TRBJ2-2; D might be TRBD1 or TRBD2, each matching 7 bases. Trimming left V 7 bases short and J 5 bases short, with 23 bases between. The CDR3 extends over 17 amino acids. The germline gives CDR1 MNHNS, CDR2 SASEGT. This CDR3 reads CASTGRGGAQRTGELFF. Written as DNA, the CDR3 is TGTGCCAGCACCGGCAGGGGGGGGGCCCAACGTACCGGGGAGCTGTTTTTT.

This clonotype was detected many times. The genes are TRBV12-3 or TRBV12-4 and TRBJ1-1; tentative D call: TRBD1 (5 bases). The CDR3 length is 13 residues. V lost 1 base and J 10 bases, leaving 13 bases between the germline ends. CDR3 sequence reads: CASSLDRLGGAFF. The CDR3 DNA reads TGTGCCAGCAGTTTAGACAGGCTTGGGGGAGCTTTCTTT.

At least ten counts were recorded for this clonotype. V gene TRBV18 combines with J gene TRBJ1-1; unclear D gene. The V end was cut by 2 bases, the J end by 8 bases, with 12 bases between. Germline CDR1 reads KGHSH; CDR2 reads LQKENI. The CDR3 covers 13 residues. This chain's CDR3 is CASSPSKKGEAFF. CDR3 sequence (DNA): TGTGCCAGCTCACCATCAAAAAAGGGCGAAGCTTTCTTT.